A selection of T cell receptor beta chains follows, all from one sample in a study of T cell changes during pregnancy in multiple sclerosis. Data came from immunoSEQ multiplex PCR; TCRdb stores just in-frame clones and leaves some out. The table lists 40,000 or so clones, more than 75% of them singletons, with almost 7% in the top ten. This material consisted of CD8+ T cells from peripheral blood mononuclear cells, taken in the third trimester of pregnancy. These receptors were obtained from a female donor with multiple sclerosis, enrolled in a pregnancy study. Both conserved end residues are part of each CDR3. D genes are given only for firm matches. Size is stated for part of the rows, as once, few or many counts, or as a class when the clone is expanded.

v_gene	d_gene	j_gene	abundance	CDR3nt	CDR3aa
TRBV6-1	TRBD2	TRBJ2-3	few	TGTGCCAGCAGTGAGTCAGCGGGGGGCGGAGGAGATACGCAGTATTTT	CASSESAGGGGDTQYF
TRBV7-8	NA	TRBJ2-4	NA	TGTGCCAGCAGCCCTCGTCCCCCCGGGATCAAACTAGCCAAAAACATTCAGTACTTC	CASSPRPPGIKLAKNIQYF
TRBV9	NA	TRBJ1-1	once	TGTGCCAGCAGCCCAATCGGGGGATTTGGCACTGAAGCTTTCTTT	CASSPIGGFGTEAFF
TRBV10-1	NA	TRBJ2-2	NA	TGCGCCAGCAGAGGGACAAACACCGGGGAGCTGTTTTTT	CASRGTNTGELFF
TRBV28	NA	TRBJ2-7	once	TGTGCCAGCAGTTTCTCAGGGATCTCCTACGAGCAGTACTTC	CASSFSGISYEQYF
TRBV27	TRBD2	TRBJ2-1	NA	TGTGCCAGCAGCCGGGTGGGACTAGCGGTTATAGATGAGCAGTTCTTC	CASSRVGLAVIDEQFF
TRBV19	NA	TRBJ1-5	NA	TGTGCCAGTAGTGGGGGACAAATTAGCAATCAGCCCCAGCATTTT	CASSGGQISNQPQHF
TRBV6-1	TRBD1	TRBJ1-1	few	TGTGCCAGCAGTGAAGAGGGGACAGGGGGAGAAGCTTTCTTT	CASSEEGTGGEAFF
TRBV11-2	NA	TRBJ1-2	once	TGTGCCAGCAGCCCGAGCTTTCATACAAAGGGGAACACCTTC	CASSPSFHTKGNTF
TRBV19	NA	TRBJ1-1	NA	TGTGCCAGTACCTACCAGGGGACGGAGGCTTTCTTT	CASTYQGTEAFF
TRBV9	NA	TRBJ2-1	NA	TGTGCCAGCAGCGACGGGGGTTACAATGAGCAGTTCTTC	CASSDGGYNEQFF
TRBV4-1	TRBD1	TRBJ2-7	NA	TGCGCCAGCAGCCTCCGGGACAGGGGGCCCTACGAGCAGTACTTC	CASSLRDRGPYEQYF
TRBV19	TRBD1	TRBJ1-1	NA	TGTGCCAGCCAAAGAAAGGCAGGGGGCGCGGGCACTGAAGCTTTCTTT	CASQRKAGGAGTEAFF
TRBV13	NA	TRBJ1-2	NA	TGTGCCAGCAGCTTAGGCAGGGCTCTCGTCTATGGCTACACCTTC	CASSLGRALVYGYTF
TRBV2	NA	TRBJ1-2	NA	TGTGCCAGCAATGCAGGGAAGTATGGCTACACCTTC	CASNAGKYGYTF
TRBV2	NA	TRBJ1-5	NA	TGTGCCAGCGAGGGCGCGGGGGGCAATCAGCCCCAGCATTTT	CASEGAGGNQPQHF
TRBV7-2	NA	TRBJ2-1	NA	TGTGCCAGCAGCTTATACGGGGGAGGCAATGAGCAGTTCTTC	CASSLYGGGNEQFF
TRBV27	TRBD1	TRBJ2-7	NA	TGTGCCAGCAGTCTCCACCCCGGACAGGGGGGGTACTCCTACGAGCAGTACTTC	CASSLHPGQGGYSYEQYF
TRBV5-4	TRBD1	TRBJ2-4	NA	TGTGCCAGCAGCTGGGACAGGGGTCAGAAAAACATTCAGTACTTC	CASSWDRGQKNIQYF
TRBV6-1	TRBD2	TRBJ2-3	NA	TGTGCCAGCAGTGAACAGGGCGGGGGGGCAGAAGATACGCAGTATTTT	CASSEQGGGAEDTQYF
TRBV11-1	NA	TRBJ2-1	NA	TGTGCCAGCAGCTTATGGGGGCGGCCTGAGCAGTTCTTC	CASSLWGRPEQFF
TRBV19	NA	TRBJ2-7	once	TGTGCCAGTAGTATCTATTCGGTGGCGGGACGCTTGAGCTCCTACGAGCAGTACTTC	CASSIYSVAGRLSSYEQYF
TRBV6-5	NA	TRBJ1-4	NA	TGTGCCAGCAGTTACTACGGACAGCTTGAAAAACTGTTTTTT	CASSYYGQLEKLFF
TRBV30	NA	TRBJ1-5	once	TGTGCCTGGGGGGCGGACATTCATAGCAATCAGCCCCAGCATTTT	CAWGADIHSNQPQHF
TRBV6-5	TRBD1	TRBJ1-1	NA	TGTGCCAGCAGCCACGGACAGGGGTACGCTGAAGCTTTCTTT	CASSHGQGYAEAFF
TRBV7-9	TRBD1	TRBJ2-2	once	TGTGCCAGCAGCCCGACGACAGGGATAAACACCGGGGAGCTGTTTTTT	CASSPTTGINTGELFF
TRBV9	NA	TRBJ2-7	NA	TGTGCCAGCAGCGTCGGCCGACAGGACTACGAGCAGTACTTC	CASSVGRQDYEQYF
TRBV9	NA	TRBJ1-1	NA	TGTGCCAGCAGCGTAGGTGCGGGCACTGAAGCTTTCTTT	CASSVGAGTEAFF
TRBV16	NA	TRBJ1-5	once	TGTGCCAGCAGCCAATCAGCAGGTAGCAATCAGCCCCAGCATTTT	CASSQSAGSNQPQHF
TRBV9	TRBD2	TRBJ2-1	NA	TGTGCCAGCAGCGTAGGCGGGGGCTCCTACAATGAGCAGTTCTTC	CASSVGGGSYNEQFF
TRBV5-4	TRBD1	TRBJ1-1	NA	TGTGCCAGCAGCTATGAGGGGGCAGGGACTGAAGCTTTCTTT	CASSYEGAGTEAFF
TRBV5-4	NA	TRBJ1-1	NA	TGTGCCAGCAGCTTGGCCGCAGGTGAAGCTTTCTTT	CASSLAAGEAFF
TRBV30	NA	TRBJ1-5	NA	TGTGCCTGGAGCAGGCAGTATAATCAGCCCCAGCATTTT	CAWSRQYNQPQHF
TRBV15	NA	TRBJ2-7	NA	TGTGCCACCAGCTTGGGCCTTACCTCCTACGAGCAGTACTTC	CATSLGLTSYEQYF
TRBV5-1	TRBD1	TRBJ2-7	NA	TGCGCCAGCAGCAGGACAGGGCCGTGGAGCGAGCAGTACTTC	CASSRTGPWSEQYF
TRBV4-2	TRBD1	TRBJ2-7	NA	TGTGCCAGCAGCCAGGGACAGGGGGCTGGAACCTACGAGCAGTACTTC	CASSQGQGAGTYEQYF
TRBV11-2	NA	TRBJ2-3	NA	TGTGCCAGCAGCTTAGATCCGGTTAAGATGGATACGCAGTATTTT	CASSLDPVKMDTQYF